This TCR beta chain came from a study of blood T cell repertoires in COVID-19. Study background: T cells, B-cell-depleted T cells, or PBMCs provided the cDNA or gDNA that served as material.

Deletions cut 3 bases from V and 11 bases from J, with 19 bases between. The CDR3 runs 14 residues. Per the germline V gene, CDR1 is MNHEY and CDR2 is SVGAGI. Profiled with immunoSEQ multiplex PCR; TCRdb holds only in-frame clones, not every one. Among 130,000 or so clones listed, about 88% were seen once. This clone has only one observation. Specimen: peripheral blood. This clonotype was sampled from a woman aged 80 or over with acute or convalescent COVID-19. The chain has TRBV6-5 and TRBJ1-1; tentatively, D is TRBD1 (6 bases). CDR3: CASSYRQGGSRAFF. Here the CDR3 DNA reads TGTGCCAGCAGTTATCGTCAAGGGGGAAGCAGGGCTTTCTTT.